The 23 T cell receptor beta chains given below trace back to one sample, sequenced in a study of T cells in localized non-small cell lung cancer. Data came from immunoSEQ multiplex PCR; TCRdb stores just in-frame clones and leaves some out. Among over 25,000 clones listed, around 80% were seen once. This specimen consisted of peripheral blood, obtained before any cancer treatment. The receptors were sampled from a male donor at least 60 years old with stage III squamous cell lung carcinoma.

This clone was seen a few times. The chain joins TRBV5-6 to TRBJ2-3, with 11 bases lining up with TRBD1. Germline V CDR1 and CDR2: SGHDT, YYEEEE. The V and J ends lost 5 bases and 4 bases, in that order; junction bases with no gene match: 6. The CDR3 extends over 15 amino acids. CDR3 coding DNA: TGTGCCAGCAGGGCAAGGGACAGGGGGTCAGATACGCAGTATTTT. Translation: CASRARDRGSDTQYF.

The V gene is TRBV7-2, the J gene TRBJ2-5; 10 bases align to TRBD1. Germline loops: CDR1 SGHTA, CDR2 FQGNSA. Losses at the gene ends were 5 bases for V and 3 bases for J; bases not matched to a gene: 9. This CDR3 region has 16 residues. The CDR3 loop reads CASSRRGGQGEETQYF. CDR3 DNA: TGTGCCAGCAGCCGGCGCGGAGGACAGGGGGAAGAGACCCAGTACTTC. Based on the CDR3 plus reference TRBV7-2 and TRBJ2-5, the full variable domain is GAGVSQSPSNKVTEKGKDVELRCDPISGHTALYWYRQSLGQGLEFLIYFQGNSAPDKSGLPSDRFSAERTGGSVSTLTIQRTQQEDSAVYLCASSRRGGQGEETQYFGPGTRLLVL.

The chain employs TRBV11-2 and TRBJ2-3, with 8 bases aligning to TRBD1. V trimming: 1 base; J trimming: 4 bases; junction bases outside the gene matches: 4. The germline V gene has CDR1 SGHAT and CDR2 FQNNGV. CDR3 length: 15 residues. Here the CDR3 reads CASSLGRGRPDTQYF. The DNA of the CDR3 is TGTGCCAGCAGCTTAGGCAGGGGGCGCCCAGATACGCAGTATTTT.

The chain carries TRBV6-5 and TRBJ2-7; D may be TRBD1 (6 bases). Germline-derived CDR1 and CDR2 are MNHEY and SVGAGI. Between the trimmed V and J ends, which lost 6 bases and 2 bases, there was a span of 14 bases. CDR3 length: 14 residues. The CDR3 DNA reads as TGTGCCAGCAGCCGACTTACAGGGCCCTACGAGCAGTACTTC. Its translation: CASSRLTGPYEQYF.

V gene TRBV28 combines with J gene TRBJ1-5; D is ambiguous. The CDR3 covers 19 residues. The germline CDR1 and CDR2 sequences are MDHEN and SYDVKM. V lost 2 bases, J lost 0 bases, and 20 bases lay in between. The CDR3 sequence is CASSLGGRAGGYSNQPQHF. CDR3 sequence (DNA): TGTGCCAGCAGTTTAGGAGGACGGGCTGGTGGATATAGCAATCAGCCCCAGCATTTT.

Here the CDR3 DNA reads TGTGCCAGCAGCTTTGCAGGGGGCAATAATTCACCCCTCCACTTT. The encoded protein is CASSFAGGNNSPLHF. The genes are TRBV7-8 and TRBJ1-6, with TRBD1 matching over 8 bases. The CDR3 has 15 amino acids. The germline V gene has CDR1 SGHVS and CDR2 FQNEAQ. J gave up 5 bases and V 3 bases, and 3 bases lay outside the gene matches. Supplemented by reference TRBV7-8 and TRBJ1-6, the full variable domain reads GAGVSQSPRYKVAKRGQDVALRCDPISGHVSLFWYQQALGQGPEFLTYFQNEAQLDKSGLPSDRFFAERPEGSVSTLKIQRTQQEDSAVYLCASSFAGGNNSPLHFGNGTRLTVT.

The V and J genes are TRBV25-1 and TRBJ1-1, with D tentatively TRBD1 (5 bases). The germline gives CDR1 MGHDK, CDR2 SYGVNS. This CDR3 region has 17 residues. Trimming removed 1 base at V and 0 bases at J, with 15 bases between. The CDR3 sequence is CASSEWSVGRLNTEAFF. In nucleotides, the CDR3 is TGTGCCAGCAGTGAATGGTCAGTGGGACGGCTGAACACTGAAGCTTTCTTT.

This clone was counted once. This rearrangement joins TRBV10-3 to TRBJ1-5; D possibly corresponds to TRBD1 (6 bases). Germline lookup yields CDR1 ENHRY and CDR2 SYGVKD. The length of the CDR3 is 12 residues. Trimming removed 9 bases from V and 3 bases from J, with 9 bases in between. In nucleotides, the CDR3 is TGTGCCATACGGGACACCAATCAGCCCCAGCATTTT. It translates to CAIRDTNQPQHF.

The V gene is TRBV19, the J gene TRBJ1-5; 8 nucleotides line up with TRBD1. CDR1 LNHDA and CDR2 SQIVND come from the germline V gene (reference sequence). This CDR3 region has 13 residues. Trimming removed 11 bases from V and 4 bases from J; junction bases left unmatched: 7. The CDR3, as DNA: TGTGCCCCTCCGGACAGGGAGAATCAGCCCCAGCATTTT. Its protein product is CAPPDRENQPQHF.

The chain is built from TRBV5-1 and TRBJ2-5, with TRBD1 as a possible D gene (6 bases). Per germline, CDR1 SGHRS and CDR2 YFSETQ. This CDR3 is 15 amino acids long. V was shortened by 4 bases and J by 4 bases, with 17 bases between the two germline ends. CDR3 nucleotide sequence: TGCGCCAGCAGCAAAGCCGGGACAACACCAGAGACCCAGTACTTC. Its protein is CASSKAGTTPETQYF.

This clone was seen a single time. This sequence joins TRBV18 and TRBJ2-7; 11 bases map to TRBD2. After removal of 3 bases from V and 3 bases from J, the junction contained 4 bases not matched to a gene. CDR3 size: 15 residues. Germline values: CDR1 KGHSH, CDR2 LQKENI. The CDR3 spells CASSPTSGSIYEQYF. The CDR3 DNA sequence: TGTGCCAGCTCACCCACTAGCGGGAGTATCTACGAGCAGTACTTC.

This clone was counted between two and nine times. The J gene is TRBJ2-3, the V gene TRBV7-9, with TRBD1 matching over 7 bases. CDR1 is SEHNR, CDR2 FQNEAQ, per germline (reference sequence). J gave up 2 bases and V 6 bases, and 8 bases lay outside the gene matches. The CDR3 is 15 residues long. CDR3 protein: CASSPGTADTDTQYF. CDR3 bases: TGTGCCAGCAGTCCCGGGACAGCAGACACAGATACGCAGTATTTT.

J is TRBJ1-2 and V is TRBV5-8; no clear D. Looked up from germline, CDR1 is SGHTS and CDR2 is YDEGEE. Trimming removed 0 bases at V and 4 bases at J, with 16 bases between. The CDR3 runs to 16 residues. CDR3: CASSLGTRSPSYGYTF. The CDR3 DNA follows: TGTGCCAGCAGCTTGGGGACCCGATCTCCCAGCTATGGCTACACCTTC.

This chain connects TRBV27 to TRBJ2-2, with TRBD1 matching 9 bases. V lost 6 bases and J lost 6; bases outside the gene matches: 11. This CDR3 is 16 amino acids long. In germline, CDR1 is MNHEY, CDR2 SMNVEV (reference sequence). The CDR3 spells CASRITGTGRAGELFF. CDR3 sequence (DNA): TGTGCCAGCAGGATAACCGGGACAGGGAGGGCCGGGGAGCTGTTTTTT.

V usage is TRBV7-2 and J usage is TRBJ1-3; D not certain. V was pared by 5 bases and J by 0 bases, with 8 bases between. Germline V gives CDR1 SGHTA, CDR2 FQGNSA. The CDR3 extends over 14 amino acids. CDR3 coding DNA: TGTGCCAGCAGCAGGTTGAGCTCTGGAAACACCATATATTTT. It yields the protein CASSRLSSGNTIYF.

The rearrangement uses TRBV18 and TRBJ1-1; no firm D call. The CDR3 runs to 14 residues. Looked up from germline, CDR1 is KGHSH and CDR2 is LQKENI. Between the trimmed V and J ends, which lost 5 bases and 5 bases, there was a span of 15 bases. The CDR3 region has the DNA TGTGCCAGCTCATCTAAACCCCCGGGGACTGAAGCTTTCTTT. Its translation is CASSSKPPGTEAFF.

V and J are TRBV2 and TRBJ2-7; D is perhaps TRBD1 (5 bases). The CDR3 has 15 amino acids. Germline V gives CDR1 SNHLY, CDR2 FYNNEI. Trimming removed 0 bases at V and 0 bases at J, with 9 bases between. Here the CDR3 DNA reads TGTGCCAGCAGTGAAGCGTGGGGCACCTCCTACGAGCAGTACTTC. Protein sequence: CASSEAWGTSYEQYF.

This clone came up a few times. CDR3 sequence reads: CASTRTGTPNTEAFF. DNA for the CDR3: TGCGCCAGCACGAGAACCGGGACCCCGAACACTGAAGCTTTCTTT. The chain is built from TRBV5-1 and TRBJ1-1, with D maybe TRBD1 (5 bases). Germline V gene sequence: CDR1 SGHRS, CDR2 YFSETQ. V was clipped by 6 bases and J by 1 base, with 16 bases between them. The CDR3 runs 15 residues.

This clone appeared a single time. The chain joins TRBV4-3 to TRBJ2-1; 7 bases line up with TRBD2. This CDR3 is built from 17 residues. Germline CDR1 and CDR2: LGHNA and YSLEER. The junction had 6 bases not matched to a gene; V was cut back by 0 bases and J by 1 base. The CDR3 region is CASSQDGGSSSYNEQFF. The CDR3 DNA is TGCGCCAGCAGCCAAGATGGCGGGAGTTCTTCCTACAATGAGCAGTTCTTC.

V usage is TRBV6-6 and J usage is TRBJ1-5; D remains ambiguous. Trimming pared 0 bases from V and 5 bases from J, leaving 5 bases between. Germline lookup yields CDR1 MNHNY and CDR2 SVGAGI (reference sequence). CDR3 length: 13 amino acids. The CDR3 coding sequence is TGTGCCAGCAGTTACTCAGCGGATCAGCCCCAGCATTTT. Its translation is CASSYSADQPQHF.

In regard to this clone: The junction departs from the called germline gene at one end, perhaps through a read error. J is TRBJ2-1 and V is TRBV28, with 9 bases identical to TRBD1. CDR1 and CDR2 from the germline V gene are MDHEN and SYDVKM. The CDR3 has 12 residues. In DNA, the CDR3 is TGTGCCAGCAACTTTGGGAGGGACAGGGTTATCTTC. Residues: CASNFGRDRVIF.

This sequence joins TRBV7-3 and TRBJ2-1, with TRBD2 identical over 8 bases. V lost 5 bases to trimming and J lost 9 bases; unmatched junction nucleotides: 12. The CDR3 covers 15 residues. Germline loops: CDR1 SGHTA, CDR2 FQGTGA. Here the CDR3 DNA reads TGTGCCAGCAGCCCCTTGGGGACTAGTATTGGTGAGCAGTTCTTC. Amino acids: CASSPLGTSIGEQFF. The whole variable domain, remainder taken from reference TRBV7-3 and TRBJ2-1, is GAGVSQTPSNKVTEKGKYVELRCDPISGHTALYWYRQSLGQGPEFLIYFQGTGAADDSGLPNDRFFAVRPEGSVSTLKIQRTERGDSAVYLCASSPLGTSIGEQFFGPGTRLTVL.

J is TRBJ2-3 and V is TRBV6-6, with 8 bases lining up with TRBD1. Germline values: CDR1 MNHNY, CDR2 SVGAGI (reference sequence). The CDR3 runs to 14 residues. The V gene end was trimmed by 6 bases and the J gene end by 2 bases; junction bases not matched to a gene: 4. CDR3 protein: CASSGQGLTDTQYF. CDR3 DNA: TGTGCCAGCAGCGGACAGGGACTCACAGATACGCAGTATTTT.